A selection of T cell receptor beta chains follows, all from one sample in a study of blood T cell repertoires in COVID-19. Sequencing used immunoSEQ multiplex PCR; TCRdb keeps in-frame clones, though not all of them. The sample includes a few hundred thousand clones, around 90% of them seen just once. Sequenced sample: peripheral blood. These TCRs come from a man older than 75 with acute or convalescent COVID-19. Both conserved end residues are trimmed from each CDR3. The D gene is left open where the match is weak. A clone size is listed for some rows: how often the clone was seen (once, few, many), or a class if it is expanded.

v_call: TRBV6-5; d_call: TRBD1; clone_size: -; cdr3_aa: ASTWTGEANTEAF
v_call: TRBV12-3/TRBV12-4; d_call: -; clone_size: -; cdr3_aa: ASTLTAGTEAF
v_call: TRBV5-8; d_call: TRBD1; clone_size: -; cdr3_aa: ASSLRDRGRNQPQH
v_call: TRBV2; d_call: -; clone_size: few; cdr3_aa: ASTIPGWGETQY
v_call: TRBV5-1; d_call: TRBD2; clone_size: -; cdr3_aa: ASSFRTSGFNNEQF
v_call: TRBV5-1; d_call: -; clone_size: -; cdr3_aa: ASSLGSAGSNYGYT
v_call: TRBV19; d_call: -; clone_size: -; cdr3_aa: ASSSGGSDYGYT
v_call: TRBV28; d_call: -; clone_size: -; cdr3_aa: ASSFDNPSQPQH
v_call: TRBV15; d_call: -; clone_size: -; cdr3_aa: ATSRGQRTGTEAF
v_call: TRBV7-2; d_call: TRBD2; clone_size: -; cdr3_aa: ASSPSGGFDEQY
v_call: TRBV6-2/TRBV6-3; d_call: -; clone_size: -; cdr3_aa: ASSYRGTNTEAF
v_call: TRBV24-1; d_call: -; clone_size: -; cdr3_aa: ATSPGLNSPLH
v_call: TRBV19; d_call: TRBD2; clone_size: few; cdr3_aa: ASSKILAGAWETQY
v_call: TRBV11-1; d_call: TRBD1; clone_size: -; cdr3_aa: ASSLRDRGEKLF
v_call: TRBV10-3; d_call: -; clone_size: -; cdr3_aa: AISVEAVYEQY
v_call: TRBV19; d_call: -; clone_size: -; cdr3_aa: ASSIGPYNEQF
v_call: TRBV28; d_call: -; clone_size: -; cdr3_aa: ASSLTQYGEQY
v_call: TRBV7-9; d_call: TRBD1; clone_size: few; cdr3_aa: ASSFDRAHPRGYT
v_call: TRBV19; d_call: TRBD2; clone_size: once; cdr3_aa: ASSRGGRAGDTQY
v_call: TRBV19; d_call: TRBD1; clone_size: few; cdr3_aa: ASSGRQGSEGYT
v_call: TRBV7-2; d_call: -; clone_size: -; cdr3_aa: ASSLGSGSGANVLT
v_call: TRBV7-8; d_call: TRBD1; clone_size: -; cdr3_aa: ASSLGQGALF
v_call: TRBV18; d_call: -; clone_size: once; cdr3_aa: ASSPRGPESNEQF
v_call: TRBV24-1; d_call: -; clone_size: -; cdr3_aa: ATSDPGGREAHNEQF
v_call: TRBV28; d_call: -; clone_size: -; cdr3_aa: ASSLPVANTEAF
v_call: TRBV7-2; d_call: TRBD1; clone_size: -; cdr3_aa: ASSLAGQGAGYEQY
v_call: TRBV18; d_call: -; clone_size: once; cdr3_aa: ASSPSETGPQH
v_call: TRBV15; d_call: -; clone_size: -; cdr3_aa: ATSRGSGFGELF
v_call: TRBV28; d_call: -; clone_size: -; cdr3_aa: ACGPGVPYEQY
v_call: TRBV15; d_call: -; clone_size: -; cdr3_aa: ATSPGRGPPAEAF
v_call: TRBV10-3; d_call: -; clone_size: -; cdr3_aa: AISTDLSNQPQH
v_call: TRBV6-5; d_call: -; clone_size: -; cdr3_aa: ASSSWGDRSYEQY
v_call: TRBV9; d_call: -; clone_size: -; cdr3_aa: ASSWTEGAEAF
v_call: TRBV7-2; d_call: TRBD1; clone_size: -; cdr3_aa: ASSAPGTENTEAF
v_call: TRBV5-4; d_call: TRBD1; clone_size: -; cdr3_aa: ASSLDPGQGLYGYT
v_call: TRBV5-1; d_call: TRBD1; clone_size: once; cdr3_aa: ASSLEVQGDFNEQY
v_call: TRBV7-2; d_call: -; clone_size: -; cdr3_aa: ASSLNGVLGQPQH
v_call: TRBV6-5; d_call: TRBD1; clone_size: once; cdr3_aa: ASHRDRSNQPQH
v_call: TRBV19; d_call: -; clone_size: -; cdr3_aa: ASCEMPSSYNEQF
v_call: TRBV19; d_call: TRBD2; clone_size: -; cdr3_aa: ASSSSGGVNEQF
v_call: TRBV9; d_call: TRBD2; clone_size: -; cdr3_aa: ASSVAGLAGGSNTDTQY
v_call: TRBV5-1; d_call: TRBD1; clone_size: -; cdr3_aa: ASSFGQGAQETQY
v_call: TRBV5-4; d_call: TRBD1; clone_size: once; cdr3_aa: ASSWGQGGSLSGNTIY
v_call: TRBV11-1; d_call: TRBD1; clone_size: -; cdr3_aa: ASSFTGAQGYT
v_call: TRBV6-2/TRBV6-3; d_call: -; clone_size: -; cdr3_aa: ASSYVQAQTTTLH
v_call: TRBV10-3; d_call: TRBD2; clone_size: -; cdr3_aa: AISESTSGGYNEQF
v_call: TRBV29-1; d_call: TRBD2; clone_size: many; cdr3_aa: SVNGLAGETQY
v_call: TRBV2; d_call: -; clone_size: -; cdr3_aa: AISRGGSYEQY
v_call: TRBV5-1; d_call: -; clone_size: -; cdr3_aa: ASSTGDTTYEQY
v_call: TRBV7-8; d_call: -; clone_size: -; cdr3_aa: ASGGRGGREAGYT
v_call: TRBV3-1/TRBV3-2; d_call: -; clone_size: -; cdr3_aa: ASSQADRAYT
v_call: TRBV14; d_call: TRBD1; clone_size: -; cdr3_aa: ASSQGTGYGNTIY
v_call: TRBV7-2; d_call: -; clone_size: -; cdr3_aa: ASSLNGGGEKLF
v_call: TRBV7-6; d_call: TRBD2; clone_size: -; cdr3_aa: ASSFGLAGGWGETQY
v_call: TRBV6-2/TRBV6-3; d_call: -; clone_size: -; cdr3_aa: ASSYLQYSNQPQH